This TCR beta chain appears in the sequencing data of a study of blood T cell repertoires in COVID-19. Study-level information: The cDNA or gDNA used as material had been derived from T cells, B-cell-depleted T cells, or PBMCs.

In terms of age and location, participants ranged from about 18 to 100 years and lived in about 25 US areas. Researchers sorted participants into cohorts using their self-reported clinical history. Donors in Cohort 3 counted as recovered after two negative PCRs, clearance, or symptom resolution. Sequencing used immunoSEQ multiplex PCR; TCRdb keeps in-frame clones, though not all of them. This sample has about 290,000 clones, with about 89% found just once. V shed 3 bases and J shed 1 base, with 13 bases lying between them. Per the germline V gene, CDR1 is LNHDA and CDR2 is SQIVND (reference sequence). This CDR3 spans 17 amino acids.

The gene calls are TRBV19 and TRBJ2-6, with D perhaps TRBD1 (6 bases). Sequencing input: PBMCs or T cells enriched from blood (not recorded which). The source is a woman between 40 and 50 years old who had recovered from COVID-19. CDR3 bases: TGTGCCAGTAGTATCTTCACAGGGAGATCTGGGGCCAACGTCCTGACTTTC. As protein: CASSIFTGRSGANVLTF.